Listed here are 6 T cell receptor beta chains from one sample, sequenced in a study of OX40 agonist ivuxolimab in advanced cancers. The data were produced by immunoSEQ multiplex PCR, yet TCRdb's version contains in-frame clones alone and is incomplete. The data show more than 50,000 clones, 80% to 90% seen once. The specimen was CD4+ or CD8+ T cells sorted from blood, collected in a trial of the OX40 agonist ivuxolimab. These receptors were collected from an adult with an advanced solid tumor such as melanoma, head and neck, liver or kidney cancer.

The sample holds one count of this clone. This sequence joins TRBV4-2 and TRBJ1-4; 9 nucleotides align to TRBD1. The CDR3 extends over 21 amino acids. Germline trimming cut 4 bases from V and 0 bases from J; bases unmatched to any gene: 18. Germline loops: CDR1 LGHNA, CDR2 YNFKEQ. The CDR3: CASSPTTRTGASPATNEKLFF. CDR3 coding DNA: TGTGCCAGCAGCCCCACCACCCGGACAGGGGCCTCACCCGCAACTAATGAAAAACTGTTTTTT.

This clone was detected only once. The rearrangement uses TRBV19 and TRBJ1-3; no clear D. The CDR3 totals 15 residues. The germline V gene has CDR1 LNHDA and CDR2 SQIVND (reference sequence). The V and J ends lost 3 bases and 0 bases respectively, with 9 bases between them. The CDR3 is CASSISVSSGNTIYF. The CDR3 nucleotides are TGTGCCAGTAGTATCTCGGTCTCCTCTGGAAACACCATATATTTT.

The chain recombines TRBV7-2 with TRBJ2-1; TRBD1 matches 12 bases. Germline trimming cut 6 bases from V and 8 bases from J; bases unmatched to any gene: 8. This CDR3 has 15 amino acids. Germline values: CDR1 SGHTA, CDR2 FQGNSA. The CDR3 DNA reads as TGTGCCAGCAGTTCCGGGACAGGGGGCAGGGATGAGCAGTTCTTC. Its protein product is CASSSGTGGRDEQFF.

This chain uses TRBV2 with TRBJ1-1; 10 positions agree with TRBD1. Germline values: CDR1 SNHLY, CDR2 FYNNEI. The junction had 8 bases not matched to a gene; V was cut back by 2 bases and J by 5 bases. This CDR3 comprises 16 residues. The CDR3 loop is CASSELGQGIGTEAFF. As DNA, the CDR3 is TGTGCCAGCAGTGAATTGGGACAGGGGATTGGGACTGAAGCTTTCTTT.

The chain is built from TRBV18 and TRBJ2-3; 13 nucleotides line up with TRBD2. Germline trimming cut 5 bases from V and 1 base from J; bases unmatched to any gene: 0. This CDR3 region has 15 residues. Germline-derived CDR1 and CDR2 are KGHSH and LQKENI. CDR3 in DNA: TGTGCCAGCTCAGGACTAGCGGGGGGCACAGATACGCAGTATTTT. Residues: CASSGLAGGTDTQYF.

The chain joins TRBV10-2 to TRBJ2-7, with 9 bases identical to TRBD1. Germline V CDR1 and CDR2: WSHSY, SAAADI. The CDR3 length is 14 residues. The J segment lost 6 bases and the V segment lost 6 bases, leaving 9 bases of the junction unmatched. The CDR3 sequence: CASRVGQGNFEQYF. CDR3 nucleotides: TGCGCCAGCAGGGTGGGACAGGGTAACTTCGAGCAGTACTTC.